Below, 15 T cell receptor beta chains from the same sample are listed, as sequenced in a study of chemoradiotherapy in HPV16-positive cancers. The data were produced by immunoSEQ multiplex PCR, yet TCRdb's version contains in-frame clones alone and is incomplete. The table lists more than 9,500 clones, roughly 90% of them singletons. The starting material was blood, obtained from a patient who underwent chemoradiotherapy. The receptors were sampled from a human donor with HPV-associated anogenital cancer.

V gene TRBV21-1 combines with J gene TRBJ2-1; the table's D call, TRBD1, was not checked against the DNA. TRBV21-1 is tagged as a pseudogene. The CDR3 has 15 residues. For the CDR3, the DNA is TGTGCCAGCAGCAAAAAAGGACAGAACTACAATGAGCAGTTCTTC. Residues: CASSKKGQNYNEQFF.

V is TRBV4-3 and J is TRBJ2-4; D ambiguous. CDR3 length: 20 amino acids. The germline V and J ends were trimmed by 0 bases and 2 bases, with 23 bases remaining between them. The germline gives CDR1 LGHNA, CDR2 YSLEER. The chain's CDR3 is CASSQEVTRKDGVTKNIQYF. The DNA for the CDR3 is TGCGCCAGCAGCCAAGAGGTGACACGTAAAGACGGTGTTACCAAAAACATTCAGTACTTC.

The chain recombines TRBV19 with TRBJ1-1; D is possibly TRBD1 (6 bases). V dropped 6 bases and J dropped 0 bases, with 17 bases sitting between them. This CDR3 is 16 amino acids long. Germline CDR1 LNHDA, CDR2 SQIVND (reference sequence). The CDR3 DNA reads TGTGCCAGTAGAACCCCCCAGGGGCAGGTGAACACTGAAGCTTTCTTT. Its translation: CASRTPQGQVNTEAFF. Supplemented by reference TRBV19 and TRBJ1-1, the full variable domain reads DGGITQSPKYLFRKEGQNVTLSCEQNLNHDAMYWYRQDPGQGLRLIYYSQIVNDFQKGDIAEGYSVSREKKESFPLTVTSAQKNPTAFYLCASRTPQGQVNTEAFFGQGTRLTVV.

The CDR3 sequence: CASSLAGARTDTQYF. The CDR3 nucleotides are TGTGCCAGCAGCTTAGCGGGGGCCCGCACAGATACGCAGTATTTT. This rearrangement joins TRBV7-2 to TRBJ2-3; possible D gene TRBD1, 6 bases. Germline values: CDR1 SGHTA, CDR2 FQGNSA. The CDR3 has 15 amino acids. V was shortened by 0 bases and J by 1 base, with 8 bases between the two germline ends.

This sequence joins TRBV7-3 and TRBJ2-2; D ambiguous. CDR1 is SGHTA and CDR2 is FQGTGA in the germline V gene. CDR3 length: 14 amino acids. The ends were cut back, 0 bases at V and 6 bases at J, with 8 bases in the middle. CDR3 in amino acids: CASSLTLVAGELFF. As DNA, the CDR3 is TGTGCCAGCAGCTTAACGTTAGTAGCCGGGGAGCTGTTTTTT. The full variable domain, with the rest looked up from reference TRBV7-3 and TRBJ2-2, is GAGVSQTPSNKVTEKGKYVELRCDPISGHTALYWYRQSLGQGPEFLIYFQGTGAADDSGLPNDRFFAVRPEGSVSTLKIQRTERGDSAVYLCASSLTLVAGELFFGEGSRLTVL.

The chain carries TRBV14 and TRBJ2-2; 8 nucleotides line up with TRBD1. This CDR3 region has 20 residues. V dropped 0 bases and J dropped 6; count of bases not matched to a gene: 18. Germline V CDR1 and CDR2: SGHDN, FVKESK. CDR3 residues: CASSQEDRVNPYKPSGELFF. DNA for the CDR3: TGTGCCAGCAGCCAAGAGGACAGGGTCAACCCATATAAGCCCTCCGGGGAGCTGTTTTTT.

The chain links TRBV5-4 to TRBJ1-4, with D perhaps TRBD1 (5 bases). V lost 2 bases and J lost 8, with 13 bases in between. The CDR3 length is 14 residues. Germline CDR1 SGHNT, CDR2 YYREEE (reference sequence). The CDR3 loop reads CASSFGASEEKLFF. The CDR3 nucleotides are TGTGCCAGCAGCTTTGGGGCAAGCGAAGAAAAACTGTTTTTT.

This sequence joins TRBV7-9 and TRBJ1-5; D possibly corresponds to TRBD1 (5 bases). This CDR3 spans 13 amino acids. Deletions cut 5 bases from V and 6 bases from J, with 11 bases between. The germline CDR1 and CDR2 sequences are SEHNR and FQNEAQ (reference sequence). CDR3 in DNA: TGTGCCAGCAGCCAAGGGGAGCGTCAGCCCCAGCATTTT. Translating gives CASSQGERQPQHF.

CDR3 protein: CATSRRTRVVTDTQYF. The DNA of the CDR3 is TGTGCCACCAGCCGAAGGACTAGGGTGGTGACAGATACGCAGTATTTT. The chain links TRBV15 to TRBJ2-3, with 7 bases matching TRBD2. The length of the CDR3 is 16 residues. With 5 bases clipped from V and 3 bases from J, the junction kept 11 bases outside the gene matches. Germline CDR1 is LNHNV and CDR2 is YYDKDF (reference sequence).

This chain connects TRBV18 to TRBJ1-2, with D unclear. The V gene's germline CDR1 is KGHSH and CDR2 LQKENI. V lost 3 bases, J lost 5 bases, and 13 bases lay in between. The CDR3 runs to 14 residues. CDR3 coding DNA: TGTGCCAGCTCACCCTCGTTCGCGCGTTATGGCTACACCTTC. It encodes CASSPSFARYGYTF.

The chain uses TRBV5-1 and TRBJ1-2, with no clear D. The CDR3 has 12 residues. Trimming stripped 4 bases from V and 6 bases from J, with 10 bases between. Germline assignment: CDR1 SGHRS and CDR2 YFSETQ. The CDR3 loop is CASSRTLDGYTF. CDR3 DNA: TGCGCCAGCAGCCGCACATTGGATGGCTACACCTTC.

The chain carries TRBV10-2 and TRBJ2-7; D call uncertain. CDR3 length: 13 residues. Germline-derived CDR1 and CDR2 are WSHSY and SAAADI. Trimming removed 7 bases from V and 5 bases from J, with 15 bases in between. CDR3 loop: CASTTWGGNEQYF. The CDR3 nucleotides read TGCGCCAGCACCACCTGGGGTGGGAACGAGCAGTACTTC.

The gene calls are TRBV7-9 and TRBJ2-3; 7 nucleotides align to TRBD2. V gave up 3 bases and J gave up 9 bases; unmatched junction bases: 6. This CDR3 has 13 residues. The germline V gene encodes CDR1 SEHNR and CDR2 FQNEAQ (reference sequence). Written as DNA, the CDR3 is TGTGCCAGCAGCTTGGGGAGGGCGAACACGCAGTATTTT. Translated: CASSLGRANTQYF.

The CDR3 sequence is CACTGLSGNTIYF. CDR3 bases: TGTGCCTGCACAGGGCTCTCTGGAAACACCATATATTTT. The rearrangement joins TRBV30 to TRBJ1-3, with TRBD1 as a possible D gene (6 bases). CDR1 is GTSNPN and CDR2 is SVGIG in the germline V gene (reference sequence). V was clipped by 6 bases and J by 0 bases, with 9 bases between them. The CDR3 loop spans 13 amino acids.

In the case of this clone: The junction and the germline gene differ at one end; a read error may be behind it. This chain links TRBV19 with TRBJ1-1; D is unresolved. Germline lookup yields CDR1 LNHDA and CDR2 SQIVND (reference sequence). This CDR3 has 14 residues. DNA for the CDR3: TGTGTCAGTAGTATTCAGGCCATGAACACTGAAGCTTTCTTT. Protein product: CVSSIQAMNTEAFF.